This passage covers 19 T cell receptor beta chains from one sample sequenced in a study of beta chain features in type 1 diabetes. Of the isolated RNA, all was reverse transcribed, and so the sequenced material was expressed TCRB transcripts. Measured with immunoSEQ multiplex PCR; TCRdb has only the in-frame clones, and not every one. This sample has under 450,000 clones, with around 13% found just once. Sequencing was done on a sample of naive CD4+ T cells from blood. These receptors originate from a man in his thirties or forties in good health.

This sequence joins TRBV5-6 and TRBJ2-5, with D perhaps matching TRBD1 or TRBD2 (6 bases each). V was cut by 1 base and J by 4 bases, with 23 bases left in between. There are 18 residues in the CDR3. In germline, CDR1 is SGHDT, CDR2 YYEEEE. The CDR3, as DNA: TGTGCCAGCAGCTTGATTTCACGTCTGGAACAGGGAGGAGAGACCCAGTACTTC. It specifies CASSLISRLEQGGETQYF.

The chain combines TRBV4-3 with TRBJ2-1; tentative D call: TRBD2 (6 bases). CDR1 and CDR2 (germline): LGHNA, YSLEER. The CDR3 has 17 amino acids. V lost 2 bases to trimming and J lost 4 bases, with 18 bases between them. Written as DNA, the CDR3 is TGCGCCAGCAGCCAATATGGTGGGGGACTTAAGTACAATGAGCAGTTCTTC. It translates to CASSQYGGGLKYNEQFF.

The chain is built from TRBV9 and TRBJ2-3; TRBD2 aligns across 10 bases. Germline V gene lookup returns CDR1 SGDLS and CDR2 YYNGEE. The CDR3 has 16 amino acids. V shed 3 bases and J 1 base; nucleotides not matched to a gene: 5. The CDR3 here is CASSAPGTSGTDTQYF. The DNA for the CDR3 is TGTGCCAGCAGCGCACCGGGGACTAGCGGCACAGATACGCAGTATTTT. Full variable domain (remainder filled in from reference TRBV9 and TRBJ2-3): DSGVTQTPKHLITATGQRVTLRCSPRSGDLSVYWYQQSLDQGLQFLIQYYNGEERAKGNILERFSAQQFPDLHSELNLSSLELGDSALYFCASSAPGTSGTDTQYFGPGTRLTVL.

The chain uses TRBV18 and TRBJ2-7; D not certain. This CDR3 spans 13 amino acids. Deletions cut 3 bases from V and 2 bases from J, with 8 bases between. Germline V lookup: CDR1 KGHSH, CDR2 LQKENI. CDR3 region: CASSPNRPYEQYF. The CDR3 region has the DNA TGTGCCAGCTCACCTAACAGACCCTACGAGCAGTACTTC. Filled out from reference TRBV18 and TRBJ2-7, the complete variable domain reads NAGVMQNPRHLVRRRGQEARLRCSPMKGHSHVYWYRQLPEEGLKFMVYLQKENIIDESGMPKERFSAEFPKEGPSILRIQQVVRGDSAAYFCASSPNRPYEQYFGPGTRLTVT.

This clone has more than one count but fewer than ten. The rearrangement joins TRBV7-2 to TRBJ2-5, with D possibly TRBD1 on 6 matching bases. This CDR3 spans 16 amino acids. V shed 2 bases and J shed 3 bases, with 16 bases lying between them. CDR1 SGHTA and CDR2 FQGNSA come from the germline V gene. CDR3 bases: TGTGCCAGCAGCTTACCCACCGGGACACCCAAAGAGACCCAGTACTTC. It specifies CASSLPTGTPKETQYF.

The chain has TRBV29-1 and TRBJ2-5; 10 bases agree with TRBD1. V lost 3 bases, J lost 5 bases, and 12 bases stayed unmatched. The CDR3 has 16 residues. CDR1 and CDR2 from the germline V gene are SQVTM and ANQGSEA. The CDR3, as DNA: TGCAGCGTTGATGCGCCGGGACAGGGGTTTGCGGAGACCCAGTACTTC. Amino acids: CSVDAPGQGFAETQYF.

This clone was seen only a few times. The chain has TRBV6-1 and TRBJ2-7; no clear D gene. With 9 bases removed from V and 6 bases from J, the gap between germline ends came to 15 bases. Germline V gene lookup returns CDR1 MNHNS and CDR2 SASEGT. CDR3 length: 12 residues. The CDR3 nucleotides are TGTGCCAGTTCTCATTCGCGCGCCGAGCAGTACGTC. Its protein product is CASSHSRAEQYV.

The CDR3 region is CASSQGESYEQYF. The CDR3 DNA is TGTGCCAGCAGCCAAGGTGAAAGCTACGAGCAGTACTTC. The chain has TRBV11-2 and TRBJ2-7; D is unresolved. V was trimmed by 5 bases and J by 3 bases, leaving 11 bases between them. The CDR3 consists of 13 residues. Germline V gene lookup returns CDR1 SGHAT and CDR2 FQNNGV.

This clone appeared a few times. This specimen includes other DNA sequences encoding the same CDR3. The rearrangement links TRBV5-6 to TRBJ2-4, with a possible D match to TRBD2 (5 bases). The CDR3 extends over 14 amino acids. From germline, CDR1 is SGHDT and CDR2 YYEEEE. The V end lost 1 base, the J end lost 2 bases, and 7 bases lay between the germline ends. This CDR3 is CASSLYGTKNIQYF. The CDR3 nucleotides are TGTGCCAGCAGCTTGTACGGGACCAAAAACATTCAGTACTTC.

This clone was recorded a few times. The CDR3 loop is CASRDASGNIQYF. The CDR3 nucleotides are TGTGCCAGCAGAGATGCTTCAGGAAACATTCAGTACTTC. The chain links TRBV11-2 to TRBJ2-4; D gene ambiguous. The CDR3 consists of 13 residues. CDR1 is SGHAT, CDR2 FQNNGV, per germline. V was shortened by 6 bases and J by 6 bases, with 12 bases between the two germline ends.

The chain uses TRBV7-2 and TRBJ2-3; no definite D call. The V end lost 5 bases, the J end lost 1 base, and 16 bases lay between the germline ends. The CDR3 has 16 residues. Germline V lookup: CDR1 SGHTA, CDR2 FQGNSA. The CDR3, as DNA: TGTGCCAGCAGCCGCGTATCGTGGTCTGGCACAGATACGCAGTATTTT. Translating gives CASSRVSWSGTDTQYF.

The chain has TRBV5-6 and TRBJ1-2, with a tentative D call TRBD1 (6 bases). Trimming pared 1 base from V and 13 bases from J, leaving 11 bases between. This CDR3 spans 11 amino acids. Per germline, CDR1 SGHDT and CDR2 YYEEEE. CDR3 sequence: CASSLTGLGTF. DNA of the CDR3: TGTGCCAGCAGCTTGACAGGGCTCGGCACCTTC.

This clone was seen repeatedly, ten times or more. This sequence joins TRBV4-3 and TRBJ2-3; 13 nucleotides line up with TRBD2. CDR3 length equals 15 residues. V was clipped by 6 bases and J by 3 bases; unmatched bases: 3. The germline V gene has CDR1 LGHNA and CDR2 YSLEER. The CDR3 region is CASSRTSGSTDTQYF. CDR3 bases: TGCGCCAGCAGTCGGACTAGCGGGAGTACAGATACGCAGTATTTT.

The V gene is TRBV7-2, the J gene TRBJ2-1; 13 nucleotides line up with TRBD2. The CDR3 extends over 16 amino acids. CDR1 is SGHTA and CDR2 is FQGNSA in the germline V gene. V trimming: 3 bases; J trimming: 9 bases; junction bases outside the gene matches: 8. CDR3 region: CASSFRTSGSLTEQFF. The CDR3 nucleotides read TGTGCCAGCAGCTTCCGGACTAGCGGGAGTCTAACTGAGCAGTTCTTC.

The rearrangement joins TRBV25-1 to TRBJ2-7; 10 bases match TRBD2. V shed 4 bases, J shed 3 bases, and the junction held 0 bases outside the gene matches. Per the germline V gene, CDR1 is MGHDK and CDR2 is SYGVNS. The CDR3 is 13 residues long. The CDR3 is CASSGLAGYEQYF. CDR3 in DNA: TGTGCCAGCAGTGGACTAGCGGGCTACGAGCAGTACTTC.

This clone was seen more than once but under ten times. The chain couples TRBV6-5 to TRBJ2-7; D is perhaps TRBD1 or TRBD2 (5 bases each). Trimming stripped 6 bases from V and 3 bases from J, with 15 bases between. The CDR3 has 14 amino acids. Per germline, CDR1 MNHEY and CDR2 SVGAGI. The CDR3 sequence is CASSYGGASYEQYF. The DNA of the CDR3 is TGTGCCAGCAGCTATGGGGGAGCGAGCTACGAGCAGTACTTC.

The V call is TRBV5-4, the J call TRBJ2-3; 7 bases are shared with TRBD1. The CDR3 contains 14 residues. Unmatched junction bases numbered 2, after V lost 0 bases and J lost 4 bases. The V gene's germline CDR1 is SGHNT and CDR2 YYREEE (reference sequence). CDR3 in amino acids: CASSLGTGADTQYF. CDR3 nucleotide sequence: TGTGCCAGCAGCTTGGGGACAGGCGCAGATACGCAGTATTTT.

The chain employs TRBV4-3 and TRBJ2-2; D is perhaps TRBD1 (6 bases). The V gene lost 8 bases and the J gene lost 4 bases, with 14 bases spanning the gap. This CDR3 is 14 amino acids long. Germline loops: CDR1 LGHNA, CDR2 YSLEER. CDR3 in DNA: TGCGCCAGCCGGAAAGGGACATTCACCGGGGAGCTGTTTTTT. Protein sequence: CASRKGTFTGELFF.

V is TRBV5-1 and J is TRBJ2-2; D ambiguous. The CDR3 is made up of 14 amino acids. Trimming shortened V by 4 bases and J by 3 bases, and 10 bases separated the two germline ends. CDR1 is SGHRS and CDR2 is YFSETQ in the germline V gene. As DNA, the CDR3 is TGCGCCAGCAGCCTGGCCTTAGACACCGGGGAGCTGTTTTTT. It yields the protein CASSLALDTGELFF.